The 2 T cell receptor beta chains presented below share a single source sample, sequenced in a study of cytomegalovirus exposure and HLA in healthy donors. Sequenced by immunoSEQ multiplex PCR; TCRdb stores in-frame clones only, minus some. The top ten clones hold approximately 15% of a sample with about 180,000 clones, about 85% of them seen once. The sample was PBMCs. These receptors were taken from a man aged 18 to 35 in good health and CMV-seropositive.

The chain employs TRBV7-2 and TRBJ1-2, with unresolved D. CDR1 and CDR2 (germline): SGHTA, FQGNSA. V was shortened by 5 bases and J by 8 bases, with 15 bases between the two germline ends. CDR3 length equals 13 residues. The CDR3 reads CASSRLRVGGYTF. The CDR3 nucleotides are TGTGCCAGCAGCCGGCTGAGGGTGGGAGGCTACACCTTC.

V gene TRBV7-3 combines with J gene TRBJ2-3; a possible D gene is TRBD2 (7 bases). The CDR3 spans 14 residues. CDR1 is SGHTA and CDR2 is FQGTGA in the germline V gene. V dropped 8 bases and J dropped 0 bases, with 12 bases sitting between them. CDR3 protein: CASSRGASTDTQYF. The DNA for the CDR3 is TGTGCCAGCTCACGGGGGGCGAGCACAGATACGCAGTATTTT. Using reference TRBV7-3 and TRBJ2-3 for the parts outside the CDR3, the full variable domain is GAGVSQTPSNKVTEKGKYVELRCDPISGHTALYWYRQSLGQGPEFLIYFQGTGAADDSGLPNDRFFAVRPEGSVSTLKIQRTERGDSAVYLCASSRGASTDTQYFGPGTRLTVL.